This is a list of T cell receptor beta chains from one sample in a study of post-analysis software for immune sequencing data. TCRdb processed the PCR reads anew with MiXCR; each CDR3 protein has one entry. This table has roughly 410,000 distinct CDR3 sequences, less than 40% appearing once. Input material: blood. Receptor source: a girl aged 5-17 years with multiple sclerosis. Each CDR3 is given with its conserved first and last residue. A D gene is named only where the DNA matches it firmly. Size tells how often a clone was seen (once, few, many) or the class of an expanded clone, and some rows leave it out.

clone size,J gene,V gene,D gene,CDR3 protein,CDR3 DNA
few,TRBJ2-1,TRBV7-6,NA,CASSREVGTYNEQFF,TGTGCCAGCAGCAGAGAAGTCGGGACATACAATGAGCAGTTCTTC
NA,TRBJ1-5,TRBV20-1,NA,CSAQRGESNQPQHF,TGCAGTGCACAGCGGGGGGAGAGCAATCAGCCCCAGCATTTT
NA,TRBJ2-1,TRBV7-9,TRBD2,CASETSGGLSSYNEQFF,TGTGCCAGCGAGACTAGCGGGGGCCTTAGCTCCTACAATGAGCAGTTCTTC
NA,TRBJ1-2,TRBV12-3/TRBV12-4,TRBD1,CASSSLQGEGYTF,TGTGCCAGCAGTTCTCTACAGGGGGAGGGCTACACCTTC
NA,TRBJ1-2,TRBV6-5,NA,CASSLGFSYGYTF,TGTGCCAGCAGTTTGGGATTCTCCTATGGCTACACCTTC
few,TRBJ2-7,TRBV6-2/TRBV6-3,TRBD1,CASSYREQGAREQYF,TGTGCCAGCAGTTACAGGGAACAGGGGGCCCGCGAGCAGTACTTC
few,TRBJ1-5,TRBV7-9,NA,CASSLSVSNQPQHF,TGTGCCAGCAGCTTGAGCGTTAGCAATCAGCCCCAGCATTTT
NA,TRBJ2-7,TRBV21-1,NA,CASPPGQGKYEQYF,TGTGCCAGTCCACCGGGACAGGGGAAATACGAGCAGTACTTC
NA,TRBJ2-1,TRBV2,NA,CASGGAYEQFF,TGTGCCAGCGGGGGGGCCTATGAGCAGTTCTTC
NA,TRBJ2-5,TRBV5-4,TRBD2,CASSVSGGILTQYF,TGTGCCAGCAGCGTTAGCGGGGGGATACTGACCCAGTACTTC
NA,TRBJ2-7,TRBV5-1,TRBD1,CASSLTTGAYEQYF,TGCGCCAGCAGCTTGACGACAGGGGCCTACGAGCAGTACTTC
NA,TRBJ2-3,TRBV2,NA,CASSKSARTDTQYF,TGTGCCAGCAGTAAAAGCGCGCGCACAGATACGCAGTATTTT
few,TRBJ1-2,TRBV6-6,NA,CASSRGWADGYTF,TGTGCCAGCAGTCGAGGGTGGGCGGATGGCTACACCTTC
NA,TRBJ1-6,TRBV20-1,NA,CSARGWESDSPLHF,TGCAGTGCTAGGGGATGGGAAAGCGACTCACCCCTCCACTTT
few,TRBJ1-6,TRBV7-8,NA,CASRIQGHSSYNSPLHF,TGTGCCAGCAGGATCCAGGGCCACAGCTCCTATAATTCACCCCTCCACTTT
NA,TRBJ2-1,TRBV7-9,TRBD2,CASRPPGGYNEQFF,TGTGCCAGCAGGCCCCCCGGGGGGTACAATGAGCAGTTCTTC
NA,TRBJ2-5,TRBV7-2,NA,CASSPWTPQETQYF,TGTGCCAGCAGCCCTTGGACGCCTCAAGAGACCCAGTACTTC
NA,TRBJ1-1,TRBV6-1,NA,CASSERRVANEAFF,TGTGCCAGCAGTGAAAGAAGGGTGGCAAATGAAGCTTTCTTT
NA,TRBJ2-3,TRBV4-2,TRBD2,CASSRGASGALTDTQYF,TGTGCCAGCAGCAGGGGGGCTAGCGGGGCTCTCACAGATACGCAGTATTTT
NA,TRBJ2-3,TRBV9,NA,CASSASADTQYF,TGTGCCAGCAGCGCCTCCGCAGATACGCAGTATTTT
NA,TRBJ1-6,TRBV7-9,NA,CASSLIEGTLHF,TGTGCCAGCAGCTTAATCGAAGGGACCCTCCACTTT
NA,TRBJ2-4,TRBV29-1,TRBD2,CSVGGGSKNIQYF,TGCAGCGTTGGGGGGGGATCCAAAAACATTCAGTACTTC